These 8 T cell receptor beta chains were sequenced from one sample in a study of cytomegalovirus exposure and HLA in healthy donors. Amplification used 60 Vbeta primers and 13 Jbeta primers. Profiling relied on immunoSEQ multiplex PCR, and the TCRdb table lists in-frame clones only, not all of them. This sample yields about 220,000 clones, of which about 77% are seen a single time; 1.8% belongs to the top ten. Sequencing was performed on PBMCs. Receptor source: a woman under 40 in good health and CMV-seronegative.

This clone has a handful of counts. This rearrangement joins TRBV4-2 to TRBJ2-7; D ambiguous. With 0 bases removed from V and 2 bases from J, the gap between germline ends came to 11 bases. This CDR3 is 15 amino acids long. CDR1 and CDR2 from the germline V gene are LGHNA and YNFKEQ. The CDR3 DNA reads TGTGCCAGCAGCCAAGAGGGCCTTAATACCTACGAGCAGTACTTC. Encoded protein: CASSQEGLNTYEQYF.

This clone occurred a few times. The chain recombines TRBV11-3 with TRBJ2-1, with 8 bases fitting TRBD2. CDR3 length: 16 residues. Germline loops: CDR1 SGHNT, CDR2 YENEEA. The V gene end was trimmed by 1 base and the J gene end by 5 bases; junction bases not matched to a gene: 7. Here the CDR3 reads CASSLVGSGGHNEQFF. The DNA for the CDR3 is TGTGCCAGCAGCTTAGTGGGGAGCGGGGGCCACAATGAGCAGTTCTTC.

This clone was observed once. CDR3 region: CASTQTVENTGELFF. As DNA, the CDR3 is TGTGCCAGCACGCAGACTGTGGAGAACACCGGGGAGCTGTTTTTT. This chain connects TRBV6-1 to TRBJ2-2; no firm D call. The germline V gene has CDR1 MNHNS and CDR2 SASEGT. The ends were cut back, 7 bases at V and 1 base at J, with 13 bases in the middle. The CDR3 totals 15 residues.

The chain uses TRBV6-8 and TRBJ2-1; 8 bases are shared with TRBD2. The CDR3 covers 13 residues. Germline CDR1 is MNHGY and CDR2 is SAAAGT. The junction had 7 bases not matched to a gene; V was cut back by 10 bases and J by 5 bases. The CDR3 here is CAIPLAGNNEQFF. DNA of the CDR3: TGTGCCATCCCCTTAGCGGGAAACAATGAGCAGTTCTTC.

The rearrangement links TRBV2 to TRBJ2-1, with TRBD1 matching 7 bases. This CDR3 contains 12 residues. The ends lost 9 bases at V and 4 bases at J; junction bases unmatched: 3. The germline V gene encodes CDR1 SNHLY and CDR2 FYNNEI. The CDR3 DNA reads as TGTGCCAGTGGACAGGCGTACAATGAGCAGTTCTTC. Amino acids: CASGQAYNEQFF.

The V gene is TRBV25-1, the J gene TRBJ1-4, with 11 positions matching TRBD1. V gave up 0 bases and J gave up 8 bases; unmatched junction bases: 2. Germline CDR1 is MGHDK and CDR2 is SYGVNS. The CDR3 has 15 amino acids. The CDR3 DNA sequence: TGTGCCAGCAGTGAATATGGGACAGGGGGAGAAAAACTGTTTTTT. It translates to CASSEYGTGGEKLFF.

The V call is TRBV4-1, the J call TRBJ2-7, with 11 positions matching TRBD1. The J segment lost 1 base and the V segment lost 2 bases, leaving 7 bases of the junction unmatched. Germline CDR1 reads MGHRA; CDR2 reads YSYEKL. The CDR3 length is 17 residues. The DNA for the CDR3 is TGCGCCAGCAGCCAAATTCCGGGACAGGGGGAATCCTACGAGCAGTACTTC. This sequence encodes CASSQIPGQGESYEQYF.

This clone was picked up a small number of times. The CDR3 DNA is TGTGCCAGCAGCTTAGCGAGGGTTCTAGCGGGAGAGAGGTCCTACGAGCAGTACTTC. This gives the protein CASSLARVLAGERSYEQYF. The rearrangement uses TRBV7-2 and TRBJ2-7; the match to TRBD2 covers 10 bases. The junction had 12 bases not matched to a gene; V was cut back by 0 bases and J by 1 base. From germline, CDR1 is SGHTA and CDR2 FQGNSA. The length of the CDR3 is 19 residues.